What follows describes a single T cell receptor beta chain. Its antigen remains unidentified. No per-base quality is available; no much larger clone lies one base away. The library was made by 5' RACE. The sample was run on an Illumina HiSeq 2000. Template switching introduced a universal primer binding site; the final cDNA contained a unique molecular identifier, enabling accurate counting of TCR cDNA molecules. Specific primers in the conserved constant-segment region were used to synthesize first-strand cDNA for TCR alpha and beta chains. To control for contamination, every cDNA library was double barcoded, receiving both a SMART-Mk sample barcode and Illumina barcodes. TruSeq adapter sequences along with Illumina sample barcodes were introduced in two successive PCR steps. TCR alpha and beta cDNA libraries were sequenced on the Illumina HiSeq platform with custom primers. Per the authors' processing: Raw reads were processed with MiGEC to extract unique molecular identifiers, and MiXCR was used to determine CDR3 positions. For each individual, recombination models were inferred using an EM algorithm with the repgenHMM and IGoR tools. Shared clonotype analysis was performed with the tcR package in R, normalizing sharing by the product of cloneset sizes. Out-of-frame nonproductive sequences were analyzed to study raw recombination free of thymic and clonal selection effects. TCRdb's own reprocessing of the public reads used fastp at Q25 and MiXCR and kept productive beta chains. Rows with one shared CDR3 protein collapse into an entry with the most common genes and DNA. None of the V and J calls come from the authors' own analysis; TCRdb made them. Recorded for this sample are hundreds of thousands of distinct CDR3 sequences; around an eighth of them occurred a single time. The ten largest make up around 8.9% of the sample.

Every donor in the study was a healthy Caucasian. Miltenyi CD45RO+ enrichment and human naive T-cell isolation kits were used to isolate memory (CD45RO+) and naive T cells from PBMC. The CDR3, cysteine through phenylalanine, is 11 amino acids long. The CDR3 DNA has 33 bases and is translated from base 1. Clipping removes 11 bases from V and 4 bases from J, with 3 as the unmatched junction base count. From the germline V gene, CDR1 is ENHRY and CDR2 is SYGVKD. The data stem from a study of identical twins (TCRdb year 2016). Broadly, across the study: To test whether fetal clonotypes persist, the study used deep sequencing on TCR alpha and beta repertoires from monozygotic twins, unrelated adults of various ages, and cord blood. To rule out contamination, the twin experiments were replicated at different times with different library preparation protocols.

Overall study results and their limits: Zero-insertion analyses could be partly confounded by invariant T cells such as MAIT and iNKT, though diverse VJ usage argued against such confounding for most clonotypes. Compared with coincidental sharing between unrelated individuals, out-of-frame TCR alpha sequences shared between twins showed an excess of sequences with low generation probability. Abundant cord blood beta clonotypes had fewer insertions, young adult naive repertoires showed a similar but weaker trend, and memory repertoires showed no such trend. In monozygotic twins, recombination models systematically underestimated out-of-frame TCR alpha sharing, but the models matched the sharing seen between unrelated individuals. In beta out-of-frame sequences, excess twin sharing was weaker, because having fewer shared sequences lowered the signal-to-noise ratio. Because the same donors could not be followed over many years, the conclusions relied on cross-sectional statistical analysis.

Input material: memory (CD45RO+) T cells sorted from blood. The sample's cell subset or site label, in plain terms: CD45RO+ enriched T cells. The TCR comes from a woman between 18 and 29 years old in good health. The chain is assembled from TRBV10-3 and TRBJ2-5, with 8 middle bases fitting TRBD1. The DNA reads TGTGCCGTCCAGGGGGCAGAGACCCAGTACTTC. Its amino acids are CAVQGAETQYF.